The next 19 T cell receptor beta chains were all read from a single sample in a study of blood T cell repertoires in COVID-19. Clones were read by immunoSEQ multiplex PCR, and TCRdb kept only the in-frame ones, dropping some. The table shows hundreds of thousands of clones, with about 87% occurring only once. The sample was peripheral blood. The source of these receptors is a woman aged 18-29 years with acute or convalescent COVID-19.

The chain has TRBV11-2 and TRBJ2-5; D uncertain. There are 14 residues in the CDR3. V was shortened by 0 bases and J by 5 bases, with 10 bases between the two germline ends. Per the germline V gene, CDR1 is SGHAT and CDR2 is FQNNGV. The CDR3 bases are TGTGCCAGCAGCTTAGAGGTTACATTGGAGACCCAGTACTTC. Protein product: CASSLEVTLETQYF. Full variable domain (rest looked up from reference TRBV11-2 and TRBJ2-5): EAGVAQSPRYKIIEKRQSVAFWCNPISGHATLYWYQQILGQGPKLLIQFQNNGVVDDSQLPKDRFSAERLKGVDSTLKIQPAKLEDSAVYLCASSLEVTLETQYFGPGTRLLVL.

The CDR3 region is CASSLAGTFTGELFF. The CDR3 DNA is TGTGCCAGCAGCTTGGCTGGGACATTCACCGGGGAGCTGTTTTTT. The chain carries TRBV5-6 and TRBJ2-2, with D maybe TRBD1 (6 bases). The CDR3 contains 15 residues. Trimming took 0 bases from V and 4 from J, leaving 10 bases between them. Germline CDR1 and CDR2: SGHDT and YYEEEE.

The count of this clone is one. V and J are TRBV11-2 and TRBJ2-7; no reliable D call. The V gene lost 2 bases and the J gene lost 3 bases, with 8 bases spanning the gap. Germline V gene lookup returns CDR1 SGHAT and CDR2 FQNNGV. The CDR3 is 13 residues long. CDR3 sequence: CASSLLELYEQYF. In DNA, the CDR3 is TGTGCCAGCAGCTTACTAGAGCTCTACGAGCAGTACTTC.

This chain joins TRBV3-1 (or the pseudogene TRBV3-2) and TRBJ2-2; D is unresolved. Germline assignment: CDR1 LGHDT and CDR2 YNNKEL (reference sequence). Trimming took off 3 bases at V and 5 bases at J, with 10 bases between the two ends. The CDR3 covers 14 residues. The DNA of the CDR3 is TGTGCCAGCAGCCACATCGGGTCGACCGGGGAGCTGTTTTTT. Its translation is CASSHIGSTGELFF.

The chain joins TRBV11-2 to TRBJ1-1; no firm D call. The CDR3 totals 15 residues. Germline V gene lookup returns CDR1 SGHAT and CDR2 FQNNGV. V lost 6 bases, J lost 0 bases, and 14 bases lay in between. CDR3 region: CASSPPGMMNTEAFF. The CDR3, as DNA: TGTGCCAGCAGTCCCCCCGGGATGATGAACACTGAAGCTTTCTTT.

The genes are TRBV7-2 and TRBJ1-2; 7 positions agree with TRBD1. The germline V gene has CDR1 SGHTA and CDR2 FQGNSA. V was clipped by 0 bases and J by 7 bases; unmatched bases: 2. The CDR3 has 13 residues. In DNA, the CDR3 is TGTGCCAGCAGCTTAGCCAGGGGGTCTGGCTACACCTTC. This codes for CASSLARGSGYTF.

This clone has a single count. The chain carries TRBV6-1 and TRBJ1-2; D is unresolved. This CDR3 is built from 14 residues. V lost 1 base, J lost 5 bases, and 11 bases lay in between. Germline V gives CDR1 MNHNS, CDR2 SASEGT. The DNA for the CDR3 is TGTGCCAGCAGTGAAGGGGCGGGCTTTTATGGCTACACCTTC. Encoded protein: CASSEGAGFYGYTF.

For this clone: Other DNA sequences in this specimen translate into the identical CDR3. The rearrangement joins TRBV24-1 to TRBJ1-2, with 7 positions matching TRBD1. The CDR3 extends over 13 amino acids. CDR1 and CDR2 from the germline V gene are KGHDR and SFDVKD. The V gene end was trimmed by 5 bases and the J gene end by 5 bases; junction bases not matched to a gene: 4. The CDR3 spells CATSGGTAYGYTF. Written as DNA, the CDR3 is TGTGCCACCAGTGGGGGGACAGCATATGGCTACACCTTC.

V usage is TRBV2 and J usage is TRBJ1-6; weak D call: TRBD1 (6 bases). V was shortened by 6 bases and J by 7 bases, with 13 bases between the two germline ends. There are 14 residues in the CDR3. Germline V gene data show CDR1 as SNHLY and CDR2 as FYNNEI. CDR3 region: CASSRGGTNSPLHF. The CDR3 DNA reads TGTGCCAGCAGCCGAGGGGGTACAAATTCACCCCTCCACTTT.

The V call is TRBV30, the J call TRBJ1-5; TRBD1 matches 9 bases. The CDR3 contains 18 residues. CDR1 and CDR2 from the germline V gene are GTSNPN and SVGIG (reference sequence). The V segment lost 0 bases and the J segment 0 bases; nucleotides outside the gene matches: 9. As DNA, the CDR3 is TGTGCCTGGAGTGTAGGATGGACAGGGGACCATAGCAATCAGCCCCAGCATTTT. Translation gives CAWSVGWTGDHSNQPQHF.

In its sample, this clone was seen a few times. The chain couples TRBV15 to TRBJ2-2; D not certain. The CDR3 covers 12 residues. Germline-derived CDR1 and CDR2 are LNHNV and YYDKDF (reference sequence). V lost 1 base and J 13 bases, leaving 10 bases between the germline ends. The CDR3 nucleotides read TGTGCCACCAGCAGAGTACCAGGTCTGCTGTTTTTT. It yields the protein CATSRVPGLLFF.

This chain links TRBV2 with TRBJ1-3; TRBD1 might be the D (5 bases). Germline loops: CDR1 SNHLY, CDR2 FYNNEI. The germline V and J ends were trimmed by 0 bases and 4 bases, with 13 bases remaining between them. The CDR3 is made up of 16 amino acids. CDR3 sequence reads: CASSEAQQALGNTIYF. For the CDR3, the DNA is TGTGCCAGCAGTGAAGCGCAACAGGCTTTAGGAAACACCATATATTTT.

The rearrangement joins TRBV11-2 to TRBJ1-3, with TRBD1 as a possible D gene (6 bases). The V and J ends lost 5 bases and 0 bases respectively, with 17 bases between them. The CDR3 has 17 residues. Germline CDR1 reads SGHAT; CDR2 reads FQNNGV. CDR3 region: CASSIVRQDPSGNTIYF. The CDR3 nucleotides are TGTGCCAGCAGCATTGTAAGACAGGACCCCTCTGGAAACACCATATATTTT. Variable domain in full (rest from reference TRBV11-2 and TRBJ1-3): EAGVAQSPRYKIIEKRQSVAFWCNPISGHATLYWYQQILGQGPKLLIQFQNNGVVDDSQLPKDRFSAERLKGVDSTLKIQPAKLEDSAVYLCASSIVRQDPSGNTIYFGEGSWLTVV.

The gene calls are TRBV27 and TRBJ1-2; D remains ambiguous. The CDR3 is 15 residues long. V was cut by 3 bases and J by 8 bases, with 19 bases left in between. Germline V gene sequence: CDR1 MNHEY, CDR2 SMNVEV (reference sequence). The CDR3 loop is CASSFGPGRAEGYTF. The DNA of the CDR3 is TGTGCCAGCAGTTTCGGCCCCGGCCGCGCGGAAGGCTACACCTTC.

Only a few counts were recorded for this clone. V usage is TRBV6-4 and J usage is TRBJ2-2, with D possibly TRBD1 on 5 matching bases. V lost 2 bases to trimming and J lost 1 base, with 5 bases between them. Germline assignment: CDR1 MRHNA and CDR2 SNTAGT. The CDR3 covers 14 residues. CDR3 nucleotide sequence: TGTGCCAGCAGTGACCAGGGGAACACCGGGGAGCTGTTTTTT. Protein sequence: CASSDQGNTGELFF.

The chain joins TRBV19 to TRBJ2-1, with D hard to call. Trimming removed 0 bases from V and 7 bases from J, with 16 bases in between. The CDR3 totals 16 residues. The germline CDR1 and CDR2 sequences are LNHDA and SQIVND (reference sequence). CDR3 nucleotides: TGTGCCAGTAGTATAGATCTCTTGGGCCTCAGAAATGAGCAGTTCTTC. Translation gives CASSIDLLGLRNEQFF.

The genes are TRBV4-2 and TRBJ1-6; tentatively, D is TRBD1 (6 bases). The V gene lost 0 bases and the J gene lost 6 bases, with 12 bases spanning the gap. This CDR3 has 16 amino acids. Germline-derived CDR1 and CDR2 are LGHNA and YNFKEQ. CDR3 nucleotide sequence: TGTGCCAGCAGCCAAGAGCGGGGGCAATCTAATTCACCCCTCCACTTT. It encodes CASSQERGQSNSPLHF.

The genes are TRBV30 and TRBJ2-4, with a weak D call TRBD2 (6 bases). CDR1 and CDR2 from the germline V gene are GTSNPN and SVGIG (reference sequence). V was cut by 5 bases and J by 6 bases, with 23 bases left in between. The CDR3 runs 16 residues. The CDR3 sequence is CAWGIPGLRGGNIQYF. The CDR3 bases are TGTGCCTGGGGAATTCCGGGACTCCGGGGCGGAAACATTCAGTACTTC.

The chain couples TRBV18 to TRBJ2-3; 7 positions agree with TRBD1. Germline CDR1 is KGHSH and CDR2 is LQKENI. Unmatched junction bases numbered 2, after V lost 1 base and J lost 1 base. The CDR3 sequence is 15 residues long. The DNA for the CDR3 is TGTGCCAGCTCACCACGGGACAGCCGCACAGATACGCAGTATTTT. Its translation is CASSPRDSRTDTQYF.